Following are 30 T cell receptor beta chains from one sample sequenced in a study of blood T cells in healthy people across ages. Primers used in a second PCR of about 6 to 11 cycles were a sample-barcoded 5' primer and a J-beta primer mix. From the 5' RACE reads, TCRdb called clonotypes with MiXCR, one entry per CDR3 protein. The repertoire holds almost 1 million distinct CDR3 sequences, roughly half seen once, with about a fifth in the top ten. Input material: blood. The receptors stem from a woman aged 55-70 years in good health.

Comments on this clonotype: The junction departs from germline at one end; a sequencing error may be responsible. The CDR3 nucleotides are TGCGCCAGCAGCTTGACGTGGGAAAAGGCTAACCATGGCTACACCTTC. Its translation is CASSLTWEKANHGYTF. The chain combines TRBV5-1 with TRBJ1-2; D remains unclear. Germline V CDR1 and CDR2: SGHRS, YFSETQ. This CDR3 has 16 amino acids.

This clonotype was counted a few times. The chain employs TRBV24-1 and TRBJ1-2; 7 nucleotides match TRBD1. Germline-derived CDR1 and CDR2 are KGHDR and SFDVKD. The trim removed 4 bases at V and 7 bases at J, leaving 14 bases unmatched. The CDR3 spans 16 residues. The CDR3 here is CATSDNYRGMDRGYTF. The CDR3 bases are TGTGCCACCAGTGACAACTACAGGGGTATGGATCGTGGCTACACCTTC.

The chain couples TRBV29-1 to TRBJ2-5; tentative D call: TRBD1 (5 bases). Near its end, the DNA agrees better with TRBJ2-1, so the J call may be wrong. The V gene's germline CDR1 is SQVTM and CDR2 ANQGSEA. The CDR3 sequence is 12 residues long. The CDR3 DNA follows: TGCAGCGTTGAGTACAGGCAAGAGACCCAGTTCTTC. Amino acids: CSVEYRQETQFF.

The V gene is TRBV27, the J gene TRBJ2-3; 7 nucleotides line up with TRBD2. This CDR3 has 15 amino acids. V gave up 7 bases and J gave up 1 base; unmatched junction bases: 8. Per the germline V gene, CDR1 is MNHEY and CDR2 is SMNVEV (reference sequence). As DNA, the CDR3 is TGTGCCAGCACCAGAGGGGCGGGGGGCACAGATACGCAGTATTTT. Its translation is CASTRGAGGTDTQYF.

This clonotype has only a few counts. The V call is TRBV4-1, the J call TRBJ2-7, with TRBD2 matching over 13 bases. With V trimmed by 5 bases and J by 3 bases, 7 bases remained unmatched. Germline assignment: CDR1 MGHRA and CDR2 YSYEKL. The CDR3 totals 16 residues. The CDR3 coding sequence is TGCGCCAGCAGCAGAACTAGCGGGAGGGTGAACTACGAGCAGTACTTC. Translation gives CASSRTSGRVNYEQYF.

V gene TRBV20-1 combines with J gene TRBJ2-3; 9 bases line up with TRBD2. Germline CDR1 is DFQATT and CDR2 is SNEGSKA (reference sequence). The CDR3 has 15 amino acids. V lost 3 bases and J lost 2; bases outside the gene matches: 6. CDR3 coding DNA: TGCAGTGCTAGTCGTGCTAGCGGGACCACAGATACGCAGTATTTT. Translation gives CSASRASGTTDTQYF.

The gene calls are TRBV3-1 and TRBJ1-1; 7 bases line up with TRBD1. Trimming took 3 bases from V and 5 from J; bases not matched to a gene: 9. Germline loops: CDR1 LGHDT, CDR2 YNNKEL (reference sequence). The CDR3 has 15 amino acids. CDR3 in DNA: TGTGCCAGCAGCCATGACAGGGCGAGTTTTACTGAAGCTTTCTTT. Its protein is CASSHDRASFTEAFF.

The chain has TRBV13 and TRBJ2-3; 9 bases line up with TRBD2. V shed 4 bases, J shed 4 bases, and the junction held 12 bases outside the gene matches. CDR3 length equals 17 residues. CDR1 is PRHDT and CDR2 is FYEKMQ in the germline V gene (reference sequence). This CDR3 reads CASSSFAGGWVADTQYF. CDR3 nucleotides: TGTGCCAGCAGCTCATTCGCGGGAGGGTGGGTCGCAGATACGCAGTATTTT.

The chain has TRBV6-2 or TRBV6-3 and TRBJ2-5, with D tentatively TRBD1 (6 bases). Germline assignment: CDR1 MNHEY and CDR2 SVGEGT. This CDR3 comprises 12 residues. V lost 5 bases, J lost 7 bases, and 11 bases lay in between. The CDR3 spells CASSPEGVTQYF. As DNA, the CDR3 is TGTGCCAGCAGTCCCGAGGGGGTGACCCAGTACTTC.

This chain uses TRBV12-3 or TRBV12-4 with TRBJ1-6, with D perhaps TRBD1 (6 bases). The CDR3 spans 15 residues. V lost 6 bases, J lost 4 bases, and 13 bases lay in between. In DNA, the CDR3 is TGTGCCAGCAGGGGGGGCCGGGAATATAATTCACCCCTCCACTTT. It codes for CASRGGREYNSPLHF.

This chain uses TRBV27 with TRBJ2-7, with D uncertain. CDR3 length equals 13 residues. The germline CDR1 and CDR2 sequences are MNHEY and SMNVEV (reference sequence). The V end lost 4 bases, the J end lost 7 bases, and 14 bases lay between the germline ends. The CDR3 bases are TGTGCCAGCAGTTCCGACTGGTTCAATGAGCAGTACTTC. It translates to CASSSDWFNEQYF.

The chain uses TRBV5-1 and TRBJ2-7; 10 bases fit TRBD2. The CDR3 consists of 16 residues. Trimming took 0 bases from V and 0 from J; bases not matched to a gene: 3. Germline V gene data show CDR1 as SGHRS and CDR2 as YFSETQ. CDR3 sequence (DNA): TGCGCCAGCAGCTTGGAACTAGCGGGGACCTCCTACGAGCAGTACTTC. The encoded protein is CASSLELAGTSYEQYF.

The chain uses TRBV6-2 or TRBV6-3 and TRBJ2-5, with D uncertain. Germline V gene lookup returns CDR1 MNHEY and CDR2 SVGEGT. This CDR3 spans 12 amino acids. The V end lost 2 bases, the J end lost 11 bases, and 12 bases lay between the germline ends. The CDR3 nucleotides read TGTGCCAGCAGTTACGGTACTAACGTGCAGTACTTC. Amino acids: CASSYGTNVQYF.

V and J are TRBV7-2 and TRBJ2-3; D might be TRBD2 (6 bases). Trimming removed 4 bases from V and 1 base from J, with 24 bases in between. Germline V lookup: CDR1 SGHTA, CDR2 FQGNSA. The CDR3 consists of 19 residues. CDR3 coding DNA: TGTGCCAGCAGCTGGGACTTCGTTCGGACGGTTGGCCGCACAGATACGCAGTATTTT. Translating gives CASSWDFVRTVGRTDTQYF. The full variable domain, rest sourced from reference TRBV7-2 and TRBJ2-3, is GAGVSQSPSNKVTEKGKDVELRCDPISGHTALYWYRQSLGQGLEFLIYFQGNSAPDKSGLPSDRFSAERTGGSVSTLTIQRTQQEDSAVYLCASSWDFVRTVGRTDTQYFGPGTRLTVL.

The chain joins TRBV12-3 or TRBV12-4 to TRBJ2-1, with D perhaps assigned TRBD1 or TRBD2 (6 bases each). The length of the CDR3 is 14 residues. Trimming stripped 6 bases from V and 8 bases from J, with 17 bases between. The CDR3 bases are TGTGCCAGCAGCCCCGAGGGGGGCAGGGATGAGCAGTTCTTC. Residues: CASSPEGGRDEQFF.

As concerns this clonotype: A much more abundant neighbour one base away suggests this may be a read error. This chain connects TRBV10-3 to TRBJ2-7, with D maybe TRBD2 (5 bases). Germline CDR1 is ENHRY and CDR2 is SYGVKD. The CDR3 runs 13 residues. V was trimmed by 4 bases and J by 3 bases, leaving 10 bases between them. The CDR3 nucleotides are TGTGCCATCAGTGGACGGGAAAACTACGAGCAGTACTTC. It specifies CAISGRENYEQYF.

CDR3 region: CSAPRTSRFSNEQYF. The CDR3 coding sequence is TGCAGTGCCCCGCGGACTAGCCGGTTTTCCAATGAGCAGTACTTC. The V and J genes are TRBV20-1 and TRBJ2-7; TRBD2 aligns across 8 bases. The V gene end was trimmed by 6 bases and the J gene end by 7 bases; junction bases not matched to a gene: 17. The CDR3 runs 15 residues. Germline V lookup: CDR1 DFQATT, CDR2 SNEGSKA (reference sequence).

The count of this clonotype is one. V gene TRBV2 combines with J gene TRBJ2-3; D is uncertain. Trimming took 8 bases from V and 6 from J, leaving 9 bases between them. The CDR3 sequence is 11 residues long. Germline CDR1 is SNHLY and CDR2 is FYNNEI. CDR3 nucleotide sequence: TGTGCCAGCCTCGACGGGGATACGCAGTATTTT. The encoded protein is CASLDGDTQYF. Based on the CDR3 plus reference TRBV2 and TRBJ2-3, the full variable domain is EPEVTQTPSHQVTQMGQEVILRCVPISNHLYFYWYRQILGQKVEFLVSFYNNEISEKSEIFDDQFSVERPDGSNFTLKIRSTKLEDSAMYFCASLDGDTQYFGPGTRLTVL.

This clonotype was counted a few times. This rearrangement joins TRBV20-1 to TRBJ1-2; 7 bases are a match to TRBD1. The V segment lost 6 bases and the J segment 8 bases; nucleotides outside the gene matches: 15. Germline CDR1 and CDR2: DFQATT and SNEGSKA (reference sequence). The CDR3 runs to 14 residues. The CDR3 sequence is CSAPTQQGSGGYTF. CDR3 bases: TGCAGTGCCCCTACCCAACAGGGGAGCGGAGGCTACACCTTC.

In its sample, this clonotype was seen a few times. The chain carries TRBV12-3 or TRBV12-4 and TRBJ2-3; 14 bases align to TRBD2. The CDR3 extends over 17 amino acids. Trimming took 6 bases from V and 7 from J; bases not matched to a gene: 12. CDR3 residues: CASRPGTSGSVGNTQYF. The DNA for the CDR3 is TGTGCCAGCAGGCCCGGGACTAGCGGGAGCGTAGGGAATACGCAGTATTTT.

V usage is TRBV2 and J usage is TRBJ2-7; 7 bases match TRBD2. The CDR3 covers 12 residues. J was trimmed by 7 bases and V by 7 bases; bases with no gene match: 7. Germline V CDR1 and CDR2: SNHLY, FYNNEI. The chain's CDR3 is CASTSGYNEQYF. The CDR3, as DNA: TGTGCCAGCACTAGCGGATACAATGAGCAGTACTTC.

In the case of this clonotype: An end of the junction differs from the germline gene, which may be a read error. This chain connects TRBV29-1 to TRBJ2-5, with D possibly called TRBD1 or TRBD2 (5 bases each). Germline lookup yields CDR1 SQVTM and CDR2 ANQGSEA. The CDR3 is made up of 14 amino acids. CDR3 sequence: CGVEVGVIGETQYF. CDR3 nucleotide sequence: TGCGGCGTTGAAGTGGGGGTGATTGGAGAGACCCAGTACTTC.

The chain has TRBV4-1 and TRBJ2-1; a possible D gene is TRBD2 (5 bases). The CDR3 runs to 12 residues. Germline V lookup: CDR1 MGHRA, CDR2 YSYEKL. Trimming removed 3 bases at V and 8 bases at J, with 8 bases between. The CDR3 sequence: CASSQDSDEQFF. The DNA for the CDR3 is TGCGCCAGCAGCCAGGACTCGGATGAGCAGTTCTTC.

V and J are TRBV3-1 and TRBJ2-1; 8 nucleotides align to TRBD2. In germline, CDR1 is LGHDT, CDR2 YNNKEL (reference sequence). The V segment lost 4 bases and the J segment 6 bases; nucleotides outside the gene matches: 11. This CDR3 contains 16 residues. CDR3 protein: CASSRSRLAGRNEQFF. For the CDR3, the DNA is TGTGCCAGCAGCCGCTCGCGGCTAGCGGGCCGCAATGAGCAGTTCTTC.

This clonotype was seen only a few times. The chain links TRBV20-1 to TRBJ2-3, with 10 nucleotides matching TRBD2. Germline values: CDR1 DFQATT, CDR2 SNEGSKA (reference sequence). V lost 2 bases, J lost 0 bases, and 11 bases stayed unmatched. The CDR3 spans 18 residues. The CDR3 reads CSARYGTSAMTSTDTQYF. DNA for the CDR3: TGCAGTGCTAGATATGGGACTAGCGCCATGACTAGCACAGATACGCAGTATTTT.

The chain is built from TRBV7-9 and TRBJ2-1; D not resolved. The CDR3 runs 18 residues. Trimming took 4 bases from V and 3 from J, leaving 22 bases between them. CDR1 is SEHNR, CDR2 FQNEAQ, per germline (reference sequence). The CDR3: CASSSTQPDRQHYNEQFF. The DNA for the CDR3 is TGTGCCAGCAGCTCTACCCAACCGGACCGGCAACACTACAATGAGCAGTTCTTC.

This chain links TRBV6-6 with TRBJ2-7; 9 positions agree with TRBD2. CDR3 length equals 16 residues. After removal of 0 bases from V and 5 bases from J, the junction contained 8 bases not matched to a gene. Per the germline V gene, CDR1 is MNHNY and CDR2 is SVGAGI (reference sequence). The CDR3, as DNA: TGTGCCAGCAGTTACTCGTGGCGGGAGGGCAGCGACGAGCAGTACTTC. The encoded protein is CASSYSWREGSDEQYF.

Only one count was recorded for this clonotype. The gene calls are TRBV29-1 and TRBJ1-1; D is unresolved. The length of the CDR3 is 13 residues. Between the trimmed V and J ends, which lost 6 bases and 4 bases, there was a span of 15 bases. Germline-derived CDR1 and CDR2 are SQVTM and ANQGSEA. The CDR3 region has the DNA TGCAGCGTGGGAGTTATCGAAGGCACTGAAGCTTTCTTT. It is translated as CSVGVIEGTEAFF.

The CDR3 is CSATQDSNQPQHF. The CDR3, as DNA: TGCAGTGCAACGCAGGATAGCAATCAGCCCCAGCATTTT. The V call is TRBV20-1, the J call TRBJ1-5, with D unclear. V lost 6 bases, J lost 0 bases, and 9 bases lay in between. The CDR3 covers 13 residues. Germline loops: CDR1 DFQATT, CDR2 SNEGSKA (reference sequence).

The rearrangement uses TRBV20-1 and TRBJ2-1; TRBD2 might be the D (6 bases). This CDR3 spans 15 amino acids. The germline V gene has CDR1 DFQATT and CDR2 SNEGSKA (reference sequence). The V end lost 1 base, the J end lost 3 bases, and 13 bases lay between the germline ends. The CDR3 DNA reads as TGCAGTGCTAGAGGGGTTGGAGGGTTCTACAATGAGCAGTTCTTC. As protein: CSARGVGGFYNEQFF.